The clone carrying this T cell receptor beta chain has a handful of counts. The antigen is unknown. The data were obtained in a study of T-cell memory formation after mild COVID-19. As for the study in general: Among the donors, TCR clusters were largely specific to each donor. Whole-study findings and limits: The pre-infection memory compartment contained some responding clones, suggesting cross-reactive memory joined. Proof of SARS-CoV-2 specificity was absent for the second-wave clones that crested on day 37.

TCRdb re-called the 5' RACE reads through MiXCR, storing one row per CDR3 protein. The table has around 250,000 distinct CDR3 sequences, over 15% seen once. This CDR3 spans 17 amino acids. Germline CDR1 is SGHTA and CDR2 is FQGNSA. The J segment lost 7 bases and the V segment lost 2 bases, leaving 13 bases of the junction unmatched. The chain recombines TRBV7-2 with TRBJ2-1; 8 nucleotides match TRBD1. This receptor was obtained from a man between 18 and 29 years old who had mild COVID-19 (a few samples of this study predate the infection). Cell type and time point are not known. Sequencing used PBMCs or a T cell subset sorted from them (not recorded which). CDR3 amino acids: CASSLSRGLRRGNEQFF. As DNA, the CDR3 is TGTGCCAGCAGCTTAAGCAGGGGGCTCAGGAGGGGGAATGAGCAGTTCTTC.